Listed here are 26 T cell receptor beta chains from one sample, sequenced in a study of tissue T cells after allogeneic stem cell transplantation. This table comes from immunoSEQ multiplex PCR, and its TCRdb copy is limited to in-frame clones, with some not included. Of about 48,000 clones in the sample, around 73% are singletons; the top ten hold about 0.7%. Sample: sorted cells pooled from one or two spleens. Every receptor here comes from a pool of C57BL/6 mice in good health.

Of note for this clone: Gene and germline names: mouse. The observed sequence ends 1 residue before the CDR3 terminus, with the missing tail filled in from the germline J gene. V gene TRBV13-3 combines with J gene TRBJ1-2; D gene uncertain. V lost 2 bases and J 0 bases, leaving 8 bases between the germline ends. Germline CDR1 reads NNHDY; CDR2 reads SYVADS. The CDR3 contains 14 residues. CDR3: CASSERAANSDYTF. The sequenced CDR3 bases are TGTGCCAGCAGTGAGCGGGCGGCAAACTCCGACTACACC.

Comment on this clone: Gene names and germline match the mouse. The read gets to within 1 residue of the CDR3 end, and the germline J gene fills in the rest. The chain couples TRBV26 to TRBJ2-1; 9 bases map to TRBD1. The junction had 6 bases not matched to a gene; V was cut back by 2 bases and J by 1 base. Germline V gene sequence: CDR1 KGHPV, CDR2 FQNQEV (reference sequence). The CDR3 is 17 residues long. The CDR3 protein is CASSLLTGQGNYAEQFF. CDR3 bases read: TGTGCCAGCAGTCTGCTCACGGGACAGGGAAACTATGCTGAGCAGTTC.

A word on this clone: The genes and germline here are from mouse. Sequencing ends 1 residue short of the CDR3 end; the germline J gene provides the rest. The chain recombines TRBV1 with TRBJ2-3, with TRBD1 matching over 7 bases. This CDR3 region has 14 residues. After removal of 3 bases from V and 2 bases from J, the junction contained 2 bases not matched to a gene. Germline values: CDR1 NSQYPW, CDR2 LRSPGD (reference sequence). Here the CDR3 reads CTCSAGTVAETLYF. The sequenced part of the CDR3 DNA is TGCACCTGCAGTGCTGGGACAGTTGCAGAAACGCTGTAT.

This clone has just one count. Germline and genes here are mouse. Read data end 1 residue before the CDR3 end; the end is taken from the germline J gene. The chain carries TRBV13-2 and TRBJ2-7; 11 bases agree with TRBD1. Germline V gene data show CDR1 as NNHNN and CDR2 as SYGAGS (reference sequence). This CDR3 contains 17 residues. Germline trimming cut 2 bases from V and 0 bases from J; bases unmatched to any gene: 7. CDR3 loop: CASGDPGTGGTSYEQYF. The part of the CDR3 DNA that was read is TGTGCCAGCGGTGACCCCGGGACAGGGGGAACCTCCTATGAACAGTAC.

A word on this clone: Genes and germline are mouse. The CDR3 end lies 1 residue beyond the end of the read and is filled in from the germline J gene. The chain joins TRBV1 to TRBJ2-5; a weak D match, TRBD1 (6 bases). This CDR3 comprises 14 residues. Germline CDR1 NSQYPW, CDR2 LRSPGD (reference sequence). The V end lost 2 bases, the J end lost 6 bases, and 12 bases lay between the germline ends. The CDR3 region is CTCSAQGTRDTQYF. The part of the CDR3 DNA that was read is TGCACCTGCAGTGCACAGGGGACGAGGGACACCCAGTAC.

About this clone: The genes are named according to mouse. From the germline J gene comes the end of the CDR3, since the read stops 1 residue before it. The rearrangement joins TRBV5 to TRBJ1-4; the D gene is possibly TRBD1 (6 bases). CDR1 LGHNA and CDR2 YNLKQL come from the germline V gene (reference sequence). There are 16 residues in the CDR3. Trimming left V 0 bases short and J 0 bases short, with 8 bases between. The CDR3 DNA, read in part, is TGTGCCAGCAGCCAAGAAAGACAGGTTTCCAACGAAAGATTATTT. It yields the protein CASSQERQVSNERLF. The whole CDR3 sequence is CASSQERQVSNERLFF.

Notes on this clone: These gene names are mouse names. The sequenced part of the CDR3 DNA is TGTGCCAGCAGCCCCGGGACAGCCTCCCAGTAC. This encodes CASSPGTASQY. The CDR3 in full is CASSPGTASQYF. The rearrangement joins TRBV14 to TRBJ2-5, with 7 nucleotides matching TRBD1. The read finishes 1 residue shy of the CDR3 end, and the germline J gene is used to complete it. The CDR3 sequence is 12 residues long. Trimming removed 5 bases from V and 10 bases from J; junction bases left unmatched: 7. The germline V gene has CDR1 SGHDT and CDR2 FRDEAV. The full variable domain, its missing parts supplied by reference TRBV14 and TRBJ2-5, is EAGVTQSPRYAVLQEGQAVSFWCDPISGHDTLYWYQQPRDQGPQLLVYFRDEAVIDNSQLPSDRFSAVRPKGTNSTLKIQSAKQGDTATYLCASSPGTASQYFGPGTRLLVL.

On this clone itself: Gene and germline names: mouse. The observed sequence ends 1 residue before the CDR3 terminus, with the missing tail filled in from the germline J gene. The chain employs TRBV13-1 and TRBJ1-2; D gene uncertain. The length of the CDR3 is 13 residues. V was shortened by 1 base and J by 2 bases, with 6 bases between the two germline ends. Germline CDR1 NSHNY, CDR2 SYGAGN. Here the CDR3 reads CASSDYQNSDYTF. The DNA read from the CDR3 is TGTGCCAGCAGTGATTACCAGAACTCCGACTACACC.

About this clone: Gene names and germline match the mouse. The CDR3 end falls 1 residue outside the read, so it is completed with the germline J gene. The V call is TRBV3, the J call TRBJ2-2; TRBD2 agrees at 13 bases. This CDR3 has 16 residues. Trimming took 3 bases from V and 4 from J; bases not matched to a gene: 2. Germline CDR1 and CDR2: SNHLY and FYNGKV (reference sequence). The sequenced part of the CDR3 DNA is TGTGCCAGCAGCTTGGACTGGGGGGGCGCCACCGGGCAGCTCTAC. Protein: CASSLDWGGATGQLY. The complete CDR3 reads CASSLDWGGATGQLYF.

This clone was recorded once. These gene names are mouse names. The DNA ends 1 residue before the CDR3 does, and the rest of the CDR3 is filled in from the germline J gene. The rearrangement uses TRBV12-2 and TRBJ1-4; 7 bases align to TRBD1. The V segment lost 2 bases and the J segment 5 bases; nucleotides outside the gene matches: 4. The V gene's germline CDR1 is SGHLS and CDR2 HYDKME. The CDR3 has 14 residues. The CDR3 reads CASSPGQLNERLFF. The part of the CDR3 DNA that was read is TGTGCCAGCTCTCCGGGACAGTTAAACGAAAGATTATTT.

As to this clone: Gene labels here are mouse ones. The read ends 1 residue shy of where the CDR3 ends; the end is completed using the germline J gene. In the same sample, other DNA sequences code for this CDR3. The chain couples TRBV13-3 to TRBJ2-5; D is tentatively TRBD1 or TRBD2 (5 bases each). The CDR3 loop spans 12 amino acids. In germline, CDR1 is NNHDY, CDR2 SYVADS. V was clipped by 7 bases and J by 3 bases, with 9 bases between them. This CDR3 is CASRGRQDTQYF. CDR3 bases read: TGTGCCAGCCGGGGGAGACAAGACACCCAGTAC.

Comments on this clone: All gene names here are mouse names. The read is 1 residue too short to cover the CDR3 end, so that end is filled in from the germline J gene. This chain links TRBV26 with TRBJ2-1; 10 bases match TRBD2. This CDR3 is 15 amino acids long. Germline V CDR1 and CDR2: KGHPV, FQNQEV (reference sequence). Losses at the gene ends were 2 bases for V and 6 bases for J; bases not matched to a gene: 4. CDR3 DNA (partial): TGTGCCAGCAGTCTGCTGGGGGGGCGTTTTGCTGAGCAGTTC. Amino acid sequence: CASSLLGGRFAEQF. The full CDR3 protein is CASSLLGGRFAEQFF.

Remarks on this clone: Mouse gene names apply. With the read ending 1 residue before the CDR3 end, the germline J gene is used to fill in that end. The chain is built from TRBV3 and TRBJ2-5; D is unclear. The V gene's germline CDR1 is SNHLY and CDR2 FYNGKV (reference sequence). The CDR3 length is 14 residues. The V end was cut by 1 base, the J end by 0 bases, with 5 bases between. CDR3 DNA, as far as it was read: TGTGCCAGCAGCTTAGTAGGTAACCAAGACACCCAGTAC. Translation gives CASSLVGNQDTQY. The whole CDR3 sequence is CASSLVGNQDTQYF.

As to this clone: Germline and genes: mouse. Read sequence stops 1 residue before the CDR3 end, and the germline J gene provides the missing end. This sequence joins TRBV13-2 and TRBJ1-1, with TRBD1 matching over 7 bases. The CDR3 has 15 residues. Germline V gene data show CDR1 as NNHNN and CDR2 as SYGAGS (reference sequence). The V segment lost 2 bases and the J segment 0 bases; nucleotides outside the gene matches: 4. CDR3 bases read: TGTGCCAGCGGTGACCGGGACAGTGCAAACACAGAAGTCTTC. As protein: CASGDRDSANTEVF. The full CDR3 protein is CASGDRDSANTEVFF.

Regarding this clone: The listed genes are named as in mouse. The CDR3 extends 1 residue past the end of the read, so its final part is completed from the germline J gene. The gene calls are TRBV13-1 and TRBJ2-7; the match to TRBD2 covers 11 bases. CDR1 NSHNY and CDR2 SYGAGN come from the germline V gene. V shed 0 bases, J shed 1 base, and the junction held 12 bases outside the gene matches. CDR3 length equals 19 residues. Partial CDR3 DNA: TGTGCCAGCAGTGATGTGGCAGGAACTGGGGGGGCGCAATCCTATGAACAGTAC. Encoded protein: CASSDVAGTGGAQSYEQY. The whole CDR3 protein is CASSDVAGTGGAQSYEQYF.

In this sample, this clone turned up a few times. The gene names given are mouse names. The CDR3 sequence is CASRPGLGVYEQYF. The DNA read from the CDR3 is TGTGCCAGCAGGCCGGGACTGGGGGTTTATGAACAGTAC. This chain joins TRBV14 and TRBJ2-7, with 11 bases fitting TRBD2. Read coverage stops 1 residue before the CDR3 terminus; the germline J gene supplies the remainder. The CDR3 loop spans 14 amino acids. The V and J ends lost 5 bases and 4 bases, in that order; junction bases with no gene match: 5. CDR1 and CDR2 (germline): SGHDT, FRDEAV.

This clone was seen just once. Gene names denote mouse genes. From the germline J gene comes the end of the CDR3, since the read stops 1 residue before it. This sequence joins TRBV20 and TRBJ2-1; D is possibly TRBD1 (5 bases). The CDR3 has 12 residues. The germline V gene encodes CDR1 GFQATS and CDR2 STVNSAI. Trimming removed 0 bases at V and 8 bases at J, with 8 bases between. The CDR3 bases that were read are TGTGGTGCTAGGGATCAGGGTTCTGAGCAGTTC. Translating gives CGARDQGSEQF. The complete CDR3 reads CGARDQGSEQFF.

Points on this clone: Genes and germline are mouse. The observed sequence ends 1 residue before the CDR3 terminus, with the missing tail filled in from the germline J gene. The V gene is TRBV19, the J gene TRBJ1-4; TRBD1 aligns across 10 bases. Losses at the gene ends were 7 bases for V and 6 bases for J; bases not matched to a gene: 6. CDR1 and CDR2 from the germline V gene are FNHDT and SITEND (reference sequence). The CDR3 sequence is 14 residues long. The CDR3 bases that were read are TGTGCCAGCCTTGAGACAGGGGGCGACGAAAGATTATTT. Its translation: CASLETGGDERLF. The complete CDR3 sequence is CASLETGGDERLFF.

To note about this clone: Gene names are the mouse ones. This CDR3 reads CASSLSGGEDTQYF. CDR3 bases read: TGTGCCAGCTCTCTCTCGGGGGGCGAAGACACCCAGTAC. This chain joins TRBV12-1 and TRBJ2-5; weak D call: TRBD2 (7 bases). The CDR3 goes on 1 residue after the read ends, and that part is filled in from the germline J gene. The CDR3 length is 14 residues. Trimming took off 0 bases at V and 4 bases at J, with 10 bases between the two ends. The germline V gene has CDR1 SGHSN and CDR2 HYEKVE.

Turning to this clone: Mouse gene names apply. The read ends 1 residue shy of where the CDR3 ends; the end is completed using the germline J gene. V and J are TRBV20 and TRBJ2-1, with 8 bases aligning to TRBD1. Trimming cost V 4 bases and J 8 bases; bases outside gene matches: 4. CDR1 is GFQATS, CDR2 STVNSAI, per germline. This CDR3 spans 12 amino acids. The CDR3 bases that were read are TGTGGTGCTAACCAGGGGGCTTCTGAGCAGTTC. It is translated as CGANQGASEQF. The full CDR3 protein is CGANQGASEQFF.

With regard to this clone: Gene names follow the mouse nomenclature. The missing CDR3 end, 1 residue past where the read stops, is filled in from the germline J gene. This chain connects TRBV5 to TRBJ2-2; TRBD2 agrees at 13 bases. The germline CDR1 and CDR2 sequences are LGHNA and YNLKQL (reference sequence). The J segment lost 0 bases and the V segment lost 4 bases, leaving 5 bases of the junction unmatched. CDR3 size: 18 residues. The CDR3 loop reads CASSPGTGGGSNTGQLYF. The sequenced CDR3 bases are TGTGCCAGCAGCCCCGGGACTGGGGGGGGATCAAACACCGGGCAGCTCTAC.

This clone occurred a few times. Gene names and germline refer to mouse. The read gets to within 1 residue of the CDR3 end, and the germline J gene fills in the rest. The chain links TRBV2 to TRBJ2-7, with a tentative D call TRBD1 (6 bases). V dropped 4 bases and J dropped 0 bases, with 10 bases sitting between them. CDR1 is LGHNA and CDR2 is YSYQKL in the germline V gene. This CDR3 is built from 14 residues. Incomplete CDR3 DNA: TGTGCCAGCAGCCTCGGGACATTCTCCTATGAACAGTAC. This translates into CASSLGTFSYEQY. The full CDR3 sequence reads CASSLGTFSYEQYF.

This clone was counted a single time. Gene names and germline match the mouse. Read sequence stops 1 residue before the CDR3 end, and the germline J gene provides the missing end. V and J are TRBV13-1 and TRBJ2-5; 11 nucleotides agree with TRBD2. Losses at the gene ends were 2 bases for V and 3 bases for J; bases not matched to a gene: 2. Germline lookup yields CDR1 NSHNY and CDR2 SYGAGN. The CDR3 is 15 amino acids. The CDR3 DNA, read in part, is TGTGCCAGCAGTGACGACTGGGGGGGACAAGACACCCAGTAC. This sequence encodes CASSDDWGGQDTQY. The complete CDR3 protein is CASSDDWGGQDTQYF.

In its sample, this clone was seen once. The genes are named according to mouse. The missing CDR3 end, 1 residue past where the read stops, is filled in from the germline J gene. V is TRBV3 and J is TRBJ2-3; D may match TRBD1 or TRBD2 (5 bases each). This CDR3 contains 15 residues. Per germline, CDR1 SNHLY and CDR2 FYNGKV (reference sequence). V lost 5 bases to trimming and J lost 0 bases, with 12 bases between them. Partial CDR3 DNA: TGTGCCAGCAGCCCCCGGGGGAGTAGTGCAGAAACGCTGTAT. It encodes CASSPRGSSAETLY. The entire CDR3 protein is CASSPRGSSAETLYF. Full variable domain (missing parts from reference TRBV3 and TRBJ2-3): GPKVLQIPSHQIIDMGQMVTLNCDPVSNHLYFYWYKQILGQQMEFLVNFYNGKVMEKSKLFKDQFSVERPDGSYFTLKIQPTALEDSAVYFCASSPRGSSAETLYFGSGTRLTVL.

As to this clone: Gene names denote mouse genes. The sequence runs out 1 residue before the end of the CDR3; the remainder is reconstructed from the germline J gene. The chain employs TRBV31 and TRBJ2-7; TRBD1 matches 8 bases. The CDR3 contains 13 residues. Losses at the gene ends were 3 bases for V and 3 bases for J; bases not matched to a gene: 4. Germline V gives CDR1 GKSSPN, CDR2 SITVG. CDR3 amino acids: CAWSPGQDYEQYF. The sequenced CDR3 bases are TGTGCCTGGAGCCCGGGACAGGACTATGAACAGTAC.

Regarding this clone: Mouse germline and gene names are used. With the read ending 1 residue before the CDR3 end, the germline J gene is used to fill in that end. The chain recombines TRBV19 with TRBJ1-4, with D hard to call. The ends were cut back, 3 bases at V and 2 bases at J, with 2 bases in the middle. In germline, CDR1 is FNHDT, CDR2 SITEND (reference sequence). This CDR3 has 12 amino acids. The CDR3 region is CASSRSNERLFF. Incomplete CDR3 DNA: TGTGCCAGCAGTAGGTCCAACGAAAGATTATTT.